This T cell receptor beta chain was recorded in a study of OX40 agonist ivuxolimab in advanced cancers. With respect to the entire study: Ivuxolimab, which targeted the costimulatory receptor OX40 (CD134), was an agonistic, fully human IgG2 monoclonal antibody. The paper describes the monotherapy dose-escalation part (N of about 52 patients) of the phase I trial of ivuxolimab. The dose-escalation cohort was roughly 83% male with a mean age of about 60 years, ranging from roughly 23 to 90. Peripheral TCRbeta sequencing aimed to test whether ivuxolimab altered TCR sequence diversity and caused clonal T-cell expansion. Intravenous ivuxolimab was administered to patients every 2 weeks at six dose levels: 0.01, 0.1, 0.3, 1.5, 3 and 10 mg/kg. Patients were allowed to have had prior anti-PD-1, anti-PD-L1 or anti-CTLA-4 therapy, and roughly 40% of the dose-escalation patients had been treated with checkpoint inhibitors. Among the 50 to 55 dose-escalation patients, about 20 had hepatocellular carcinoma, roughly 15 melanoma, 9 renal cell carcinoma and 9 head and neck cancer. Three dose-escalation patients achieved partial responses, one with hepatocellular carcinoma and two with cutaneous melanoma. On the study overall, not on this receptor specifically: After ivuxolimab, more expanded clones were found on average in CD8+ T cells than in CD4+ T cells. Partial responders in the 0.1-3.0 mg/kg groups had among the lowest normalized peripheral clonal expansion, especially among CD8+ T cells. The antigen specificity of the clonally expanded peripheral T cells was not determined. At doses of 0.1 to 3.0 mg/kg, clonal expansion of both CD4+ and CD8+ T cells in blood was seen between baseline and week 6. Low levels of normalized T-cell clonal expansion were also seen in some patients who did not respond.

The CDR3 covers 12 residues, taking in both the cysteine and the phenylalanine. Left in the record is the CDR3 DNA by itself, 36 bases read in frame from the first base. CDR1 SNHLY and CDR2 FYNNEI were looked up in the germline V gene. Clipping removes 10 bases from V and 2 bases from J, with 4 as the unmatched junction base count. To sequence the TCRbeta CDR3 region, genomic DNA was isolated from the sorted cells. TCRbeta CDR3 regions were sequenced using the immunoSEQ Assay. TCRdb obtained this table from immuneACCESS and retained in-frame rearrangements with V and J assigned. These tables miss some clones; where compared with another copy, unresolved V genes account for less than half of the shortfall, and the remainder is unexplained. Across this sample there are several thousand clones, with roughly 72% seen only once. In total, the top ten clones hold almost 40% of the sample. The trial excluded patients who had a history of autoimmune disease or who were on systemic immunosuppression. Peripheral blood for TCR sequencing was collected from all dose cohorts at baseline, on cycle 4 day 1, and on cycle 7 day 1. The samples were drawn from a first-in-human, open-label, multicenter phase I dose-escalation trial of ivuxolimab. Adults with locally advanced or metastatic head and neck squamous cell, hepatocellular, melanoma or renal cell carcinoma were enrolled in the trial. CD4+ and CD8+ T cells were sorted separately from peripheral blood before TCR sequencing.

For this clone: Its antigen is still unknown. Base qualities are missing; no much larger clone stands one base away.

The chain joins TRBV2 to TRBJ1-2, with 7 bases matching TRBD1. The source of this sequence is an adult with an advanced solid tumor such as melanoma, head and neck, liver or kidney cancer. The sequencing used CD4+ or CD8+ T cells sorted from blood, collected in a trial of the OX40 agonist ivuxolimab. The encoded CDR3 is CANKGQNYGYTF. The DNA reads TGTGCCAATAAGGGACAGAACTATGGCTACACCTTC.